This TCR beta chain was profiled in a study of T-cell memory formation after mild COVID-19. Germline CDR1 and CDR2: MNHEY and SVGEGT. The CDR3 extends over 15 amino acids. Trimming took 5 bases from V and 0 from J; bases not matched to a gene: 5. A single record per CDR3 protein comes from TCRdb applying MiXCR to the 5' RACE reads. The table includes about 270,000 distinct CDR3 sequences, 16% detected once. This clonotype was counted between two and nine times. Its target is not known. Study findings and constraints: A balance of CD4 and CD8 characterized clones contracting day 15 to 85, whereas later expanders leaned CD4+.

This rearrangement joins TRBV6-2 or TRBV6-3 to TRBJ2-3; 7 bases align to TRBD2. Sequencing was performed on PBMCs or a T cell subset sorted from them (not recorded which). The sequence was collected from a man aged 18 to 29 who had mild COVID-19 (a few samples of this study predate the infection). Cell type and time point are not known. Here the CDR3 DNA reads TGTGCCAGCAGTCGCAGAGCGGGGAGCACAGATACGCAGTATTTT. It specifies CASSRRAGSTDTQYF.